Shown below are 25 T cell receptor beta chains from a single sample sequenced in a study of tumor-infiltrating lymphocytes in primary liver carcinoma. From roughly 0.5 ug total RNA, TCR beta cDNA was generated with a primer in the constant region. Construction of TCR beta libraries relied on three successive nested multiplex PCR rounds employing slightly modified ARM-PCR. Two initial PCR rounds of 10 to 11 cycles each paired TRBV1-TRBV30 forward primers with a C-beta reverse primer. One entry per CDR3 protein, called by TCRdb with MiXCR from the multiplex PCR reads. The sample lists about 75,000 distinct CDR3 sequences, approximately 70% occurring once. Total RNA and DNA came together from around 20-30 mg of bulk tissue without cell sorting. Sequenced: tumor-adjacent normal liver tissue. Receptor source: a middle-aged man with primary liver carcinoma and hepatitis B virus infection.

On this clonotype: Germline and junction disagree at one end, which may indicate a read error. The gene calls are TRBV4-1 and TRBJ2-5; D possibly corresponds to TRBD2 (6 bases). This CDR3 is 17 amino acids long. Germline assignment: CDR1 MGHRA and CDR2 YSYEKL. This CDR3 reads CASRQDQLTGVPETQYF. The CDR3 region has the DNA TGCGCCAGCAGGCAAGACCAATTAACGGGAGTGCCAGAGACCCAGTACTTC.

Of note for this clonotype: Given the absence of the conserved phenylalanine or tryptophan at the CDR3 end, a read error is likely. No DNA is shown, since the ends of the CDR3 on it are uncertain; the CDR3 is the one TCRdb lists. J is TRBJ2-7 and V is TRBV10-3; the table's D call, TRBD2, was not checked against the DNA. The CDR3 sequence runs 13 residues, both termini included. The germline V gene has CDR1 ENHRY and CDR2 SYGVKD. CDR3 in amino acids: CVISGAGSYEQYL.

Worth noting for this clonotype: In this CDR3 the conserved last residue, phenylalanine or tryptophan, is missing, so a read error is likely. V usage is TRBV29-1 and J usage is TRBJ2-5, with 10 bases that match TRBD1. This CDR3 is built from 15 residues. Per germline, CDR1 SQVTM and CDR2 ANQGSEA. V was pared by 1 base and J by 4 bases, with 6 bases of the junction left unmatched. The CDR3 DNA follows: TGCAGCGTTGAAGCTGACAGGGGGCGAGCAGAGACCCAGTACTCC. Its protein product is CSVEADRGRAETQYS.

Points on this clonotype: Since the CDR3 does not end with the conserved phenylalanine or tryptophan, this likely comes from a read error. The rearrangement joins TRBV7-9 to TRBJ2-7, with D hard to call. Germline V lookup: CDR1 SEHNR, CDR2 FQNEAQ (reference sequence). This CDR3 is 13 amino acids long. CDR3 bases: TGTGCCAACAGCTTAGGCAGCTCCTACGAGCAGTACATC. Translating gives CANSLGSSYEQYI.

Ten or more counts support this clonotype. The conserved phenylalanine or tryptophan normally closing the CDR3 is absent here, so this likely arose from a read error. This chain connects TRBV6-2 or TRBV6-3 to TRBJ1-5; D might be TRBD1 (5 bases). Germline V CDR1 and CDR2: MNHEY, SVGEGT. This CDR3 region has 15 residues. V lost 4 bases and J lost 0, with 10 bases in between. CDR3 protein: CASSLQGGSNQPQHS. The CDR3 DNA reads TGTGCCAGCAGTTTGCAGGGAGGTAGCAATCAGCCCCAGCATTCT.

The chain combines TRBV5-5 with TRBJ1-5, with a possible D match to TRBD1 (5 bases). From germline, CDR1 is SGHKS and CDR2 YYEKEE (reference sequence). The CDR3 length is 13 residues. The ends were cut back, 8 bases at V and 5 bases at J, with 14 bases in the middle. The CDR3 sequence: CASNLGEYQPQHF. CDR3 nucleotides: TGTGCCAGTAACTTGGGGGAGTATCAGCCCCAGCATTTT.

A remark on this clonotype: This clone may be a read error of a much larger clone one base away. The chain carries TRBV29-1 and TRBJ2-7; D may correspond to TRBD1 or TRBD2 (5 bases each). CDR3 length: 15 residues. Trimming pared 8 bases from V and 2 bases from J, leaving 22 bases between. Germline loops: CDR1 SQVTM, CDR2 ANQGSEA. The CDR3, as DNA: TGCAGCTTTGCGAGTGGATGGGGGATGCCCTACGAGCAGTACTTC. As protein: CSFASGWGMPYEQYF.

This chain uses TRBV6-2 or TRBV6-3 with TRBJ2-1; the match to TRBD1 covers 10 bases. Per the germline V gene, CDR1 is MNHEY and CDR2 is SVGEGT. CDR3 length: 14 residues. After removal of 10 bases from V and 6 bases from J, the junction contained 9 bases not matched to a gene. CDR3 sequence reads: CANKGTGDPNEQFF. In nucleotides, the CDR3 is TGTGCCAACAAAGGGACAGGGGATCCCAATGAGCAGTTCTTC.

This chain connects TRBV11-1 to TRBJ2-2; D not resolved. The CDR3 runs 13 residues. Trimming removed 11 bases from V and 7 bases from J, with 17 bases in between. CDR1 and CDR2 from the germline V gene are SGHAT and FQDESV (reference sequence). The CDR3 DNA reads TGTGCCGGTAGCATAGTACGTTTCGGGGAGCTGTTTTTT. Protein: CAGSIVRFGELFF.

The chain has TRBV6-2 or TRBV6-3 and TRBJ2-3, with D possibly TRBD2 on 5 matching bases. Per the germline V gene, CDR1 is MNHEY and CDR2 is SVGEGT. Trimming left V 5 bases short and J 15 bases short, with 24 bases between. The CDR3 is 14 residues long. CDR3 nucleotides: TGTGCCAGCAGTCCGAGAGGGTTTCAAGATAGGCAATATTTT. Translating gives CASSPRGFQDRQYF.

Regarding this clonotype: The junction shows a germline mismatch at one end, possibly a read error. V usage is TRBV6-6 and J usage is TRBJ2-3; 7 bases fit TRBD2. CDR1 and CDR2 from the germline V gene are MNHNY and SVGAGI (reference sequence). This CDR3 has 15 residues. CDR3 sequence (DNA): TGTGCCTGCAGTTTACAGTGGGGAGGGACGGAAACGCAGTATTTT. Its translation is CACSLQWGGTETQYF.

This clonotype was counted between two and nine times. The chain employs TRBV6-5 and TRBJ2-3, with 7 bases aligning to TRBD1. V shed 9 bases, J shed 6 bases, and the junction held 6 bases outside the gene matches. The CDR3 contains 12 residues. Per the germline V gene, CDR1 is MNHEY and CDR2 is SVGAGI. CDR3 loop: CASGQDTDTQYF. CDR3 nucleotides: TGTGCCAGTGGACAGGACACCGATACGCAGTATTTT.

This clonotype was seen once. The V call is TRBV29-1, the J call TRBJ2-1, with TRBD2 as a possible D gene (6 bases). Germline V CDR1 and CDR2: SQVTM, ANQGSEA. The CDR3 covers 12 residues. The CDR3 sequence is CRVRLEGYEQFF. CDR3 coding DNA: TGCAGAGTCCGACTAGAGGGATATGAGCAGTTCTTC.

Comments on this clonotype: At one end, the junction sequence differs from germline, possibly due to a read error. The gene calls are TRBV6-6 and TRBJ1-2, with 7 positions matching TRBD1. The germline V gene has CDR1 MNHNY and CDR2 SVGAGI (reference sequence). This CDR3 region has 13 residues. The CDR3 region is CVSRGRADYGYTF. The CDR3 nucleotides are TGTGTCAGCAGGGGGAGGGCCGACTATGGCTACACCTTC.

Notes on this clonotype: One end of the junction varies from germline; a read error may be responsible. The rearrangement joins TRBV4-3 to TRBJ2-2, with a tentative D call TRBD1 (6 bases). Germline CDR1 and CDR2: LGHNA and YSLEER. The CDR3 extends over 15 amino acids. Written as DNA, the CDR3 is TGCGCCAGCAGCCAAGCCGCAGGGGATACCGGGGTGCTGCTTTTT. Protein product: CASSQAAGDTGVLLF.

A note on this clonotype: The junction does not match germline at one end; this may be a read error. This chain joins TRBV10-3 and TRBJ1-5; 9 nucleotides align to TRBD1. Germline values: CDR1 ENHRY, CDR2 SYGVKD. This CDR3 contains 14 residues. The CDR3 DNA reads TGTGCCATCAGTCCGACAGGGGGTAATCAGCCTCAGCATTTT. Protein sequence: CAISPTGGNQPQHF.

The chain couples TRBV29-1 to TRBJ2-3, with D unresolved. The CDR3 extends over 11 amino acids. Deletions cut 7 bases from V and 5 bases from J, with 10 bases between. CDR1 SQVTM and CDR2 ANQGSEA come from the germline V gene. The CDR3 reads CSGMIGDTQYF. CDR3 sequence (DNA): TGCAGCGGTATGATCGGAGATACGCAGTATTTT.

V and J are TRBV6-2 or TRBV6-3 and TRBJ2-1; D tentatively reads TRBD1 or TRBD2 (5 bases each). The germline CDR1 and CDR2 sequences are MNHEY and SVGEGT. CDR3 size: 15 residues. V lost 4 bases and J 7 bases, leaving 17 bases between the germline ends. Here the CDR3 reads CASSWDPLVVNEQFF. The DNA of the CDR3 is TGTGCCAGCAGTTGGGACCCGCTGGTGGTGAATGAGCAGTTCTTC.

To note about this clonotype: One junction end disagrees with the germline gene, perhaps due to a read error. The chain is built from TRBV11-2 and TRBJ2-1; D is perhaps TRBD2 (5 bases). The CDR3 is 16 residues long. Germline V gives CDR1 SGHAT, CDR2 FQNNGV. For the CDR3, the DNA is TGTGCCAGCAGTCCCTTGGGGAGAGCTTCCTACATTGAGCAGTTCTTC. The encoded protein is CASSPLGRASYIEQFF.

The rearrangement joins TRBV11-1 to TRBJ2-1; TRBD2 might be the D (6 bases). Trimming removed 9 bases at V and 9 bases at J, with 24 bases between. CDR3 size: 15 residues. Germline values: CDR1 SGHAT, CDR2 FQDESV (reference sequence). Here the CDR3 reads CASREATILSIEQFF. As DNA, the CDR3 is TGTGCCAGTAGGGAGGCGACAATCCTCTCCATTGAGCAGTTCTTC.

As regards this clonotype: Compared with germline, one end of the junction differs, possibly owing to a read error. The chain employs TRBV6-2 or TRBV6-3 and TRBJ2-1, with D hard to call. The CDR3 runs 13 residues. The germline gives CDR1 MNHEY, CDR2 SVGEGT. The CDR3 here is CASSYLVYNEQFF. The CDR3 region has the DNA TGTGCCAGCAGTTACCTAGTCTACAATGAACAGTTCTTC.

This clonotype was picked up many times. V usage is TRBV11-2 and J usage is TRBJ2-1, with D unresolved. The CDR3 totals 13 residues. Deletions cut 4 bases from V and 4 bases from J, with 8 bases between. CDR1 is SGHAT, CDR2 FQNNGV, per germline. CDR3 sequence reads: CASSSELYNEQFF. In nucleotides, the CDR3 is TGTGCCAGCAGCTCAGAATTATACAATGAGCAGTTCTTC.

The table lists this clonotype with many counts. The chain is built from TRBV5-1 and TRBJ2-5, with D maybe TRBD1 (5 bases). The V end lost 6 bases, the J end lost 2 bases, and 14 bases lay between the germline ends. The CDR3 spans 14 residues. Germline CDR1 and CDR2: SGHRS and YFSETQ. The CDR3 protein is CASTPLGDQETQYF. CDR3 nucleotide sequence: TGCGCCAGCACCCCTTTAGGGGATCAAGAGACCCAGTACTTC.

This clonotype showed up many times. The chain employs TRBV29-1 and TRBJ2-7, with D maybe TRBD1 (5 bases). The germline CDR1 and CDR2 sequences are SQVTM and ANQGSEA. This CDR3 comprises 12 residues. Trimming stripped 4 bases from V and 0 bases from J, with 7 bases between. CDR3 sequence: CSVADSSYEQYF. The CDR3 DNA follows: TGCAGCGTTGCAGACAGCTCCTACGAGCAGTACTTC.

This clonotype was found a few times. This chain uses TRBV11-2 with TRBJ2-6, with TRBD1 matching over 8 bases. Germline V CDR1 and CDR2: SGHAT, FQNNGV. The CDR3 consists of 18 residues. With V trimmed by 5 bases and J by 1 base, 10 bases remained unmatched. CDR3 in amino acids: CASSRRTGFVSGANVLTF. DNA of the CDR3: TGTGCCAGCAGCCGACGGACAGGGTTTGTGTCTGGGGCCAACGTCCTGACTTTC.